This T cell receptor (beta chain) was identified in a study of blood T cell repertoires in COVID-19. Background on the study: Spain, Italy and the United States supplied samples that represented acute and convalescent COVID-19.

This CDR3 spans 15 amino acids. CDR1 and CDR2 from the germline V gene are SGHTA and FQGNSA. V lost 3 bases and J lost 4, with 13 bases in between. Per the study methods: How many nucleated cells were present was estimated from reference gene primer amplification. Profiling relied on immunoSEQ multiplex PCR, and the TCRdb table lists in-frame clones only, not all of them. V and J calls and clone size come straight from that table; D and trimming were deduced from the DNA. The sample has around 180,000 clones; under 85% are singletons. Cohort placement rested on clinical history that participants reported themselves. Recovered status applied to Cohort 3 donors who had two consecutive negative PCRs. It also applied to those with clearance or with symptom resolution.

The material sequenced was PBMCs or T cells enriched from blood (not recorded which). The sequence derives from a man between 50 and 59 years old who had recovered from COVID-19. The chain recombines TRBV7-2 with TRBJ1-5; TRBD1 might be the D (5 bases). DNA for the CDR3: TGTGCCAGCAGCTTGCTCGGGCAGGGTAATCAGCCCCAGCATTTT. This gives the protein CASSLLGQGNQPQHF.